This entry concerns a single T cell receptor beta chain. There are 15 residues in the CDR3. V dropped 4 bases and J dropped 5; count of bases not matched to a gene: 8. The germline CDR1 and CDR2 sequences are SGHRS and YFSETQ. This sample stems from a study of T cells in tuberculosis. Produced via immunoSEQ multiplex PCR; TCRdb's table is partial and in-frame only. The sample lists under 50,000 clones; roughly 96% were seen once. Material: PBMCs. The rearrangement joins TRBV5-1 to TRBJ2-2; 7 bases fit TRBD1. This TCR derives from a donor aged 10-35 years with latent tuberculosis or without tuberculosis infection. CDR3: CASSDPTGWTGELFF. For the CDR3, the DNA is TGCGCCAGCAGCGACCCGACAGGGTGGACCGGGGAGCTGTTTTTT.